Shown below are 19 T cell receptor beta chains from a single sample sequenced in a study of blood T cell repertoires in COVID-19. Using immunoSEQ multiplex PCR, the repertoire was profiled, and TCRdb retains in-frame clones only, with some absent. This sample has approximately 200,000 clones, with 94% found just once. Sequencing used peripheral blood. These receptors were taken from a man aged 30 to 45 with COVID-19, enrolled during active disease.

The CDR3 reads CASSLGTASTLGQYF. The CDR3 nucleotides read TGCGCCAGCAGCTTGGGGACAGCTTCCACCTTGGGGCAGTACTTC. This rearrangement joins TRBV5-1 to TRBJ2-7; possibly TRBD1 for D (6 bases). From germline, CDR1 is SGHRS and CDR2 YFSETQ. This CDR3 comprises 15 residues. Trimming left V 0 bases short and J 9 bases short, with 19 bases between.

The chain uses TRBV7-9 and TRBJ1-1; D gene ambiguous. The CDR3 runs to 12 residues. With 2 bases removed from V and 7 bases from J, the gap between germline ends came to 8 bases. The V gene's germline CDR1 is SEHNR and CDR2 FQNEAQ (reference sequence). The CDR3 is CASSLYSGEAFF. CDR3 DNA: TGTGCCAGCAGCTTATATTCCGGTGAAGCTTTCTTT.

V and J are TRBV10-2 and TRBJ2-1, with 7 nucleotides matching TRBD1. The length of the CDR3 is 15 residues. The V gene's germline CDR1 is WSHSY and CDR2 SAAADI. The J segment lost 7 bases and the V segment lost 3 bases, leaving 9 bases of the junction unmatched. CDR3 sequence (DNA): TGCGCCAGCAGTGATAGGGGGCGCATTCTGAATGAGCAGTTCTTC. Translating it yields CASSDRGRILNEQFF.

The rearrangement uses TRBV18 and TRBJ2-1; TRBD2 matches 8 bases. The CDR3 is 13 residues long. CDR1 is KGHSH, CDR2 LQKENI, per germline. The V and J ends lost 9 bases and 5 bases, in that order; junction bases with no gene match: 6. The CDR3 sequence is CASMGLGDNEQFF. The CDR3 DNA is TGTGCCAGTATGGGACTAGGGGACAATGAGCAGTTCTTC.

The chain is built from TRBV6-5 and TRBJ2-1; TRBD2 aligns across 7 bases. Germline V CDR1 and CDR2: MNHEY, SVGAGI. Trimming removed 4 bases from V and 3 bases from J; junction bases left unmatched: 6. The CDR3 spans 15 residues. CDR3 DNA sequence: TGTGCCAGCAGTTTCACGCGGGGGATCTACAATGAGCAGTTCTTC. It yields the protein CASSFTRGIYNEQFF.

This chain uses TRBV5-1 with TRBJ1-4; unclear D gene. Trimming took 5 bases from V and 2 from J, leaving 16 bases between them. This CDR3 is built from 16 residues. In germline, CDR1 is SGHRS, CDR2 YFSETQ. The CDR3 loop is CASRAYWEGTNEKLFF. The CDR3 nucleotides read TGCGCCAGCAGGGCCTACTGGGAGGGCACTAATGAAAAACTGTTTTTT.

The chain uses TRBV24-1 and TRBJ1-6, with 7 nucleotides matching TRBD1. The CDR3 contains 20 residues. Germline CDR1 reads KGHDR; CDR2 reads SFDVKD. J was trimmed by 3 bases and V by 2 bases; bases with no gene match: 15. CDR3 nucleotides: TGTGCCACCAGTGATTGGTATAGGGAGACAGGGAAAGTCTATAATTCACCCCTCCACTTT. This encodes CATSDWYRETGKVYNSPLHF.

A single count supports this clone. This chain joins TRBV9 and TRBJ2-3; 7 nucleotides line up with TRBD1. Per germline, CDR1 SGDLS and CDR2 YYNGEE. The CDR3 covers 12 residues. Germline trimming cut 4 bases from V and 9 bases from J; bases unmatched to any gene: 5. This CDR3 reads CASSTRQGTQYF. The CDR3 DNA reads TGTGCCAGCAGCACCAGACAGGGAACGCAGTATTTT.

This clone was detected only once. One junction end does not reproduce the germline sequence, and a read error may be involved. The chain employs TRBV11-3 and TRBJ1-2; 10 positions match TRBD1. Germline CDR1 and CDR2: SGHNT and YENEEA. The CDR3 contains 13 residues. The CDR3 coding sequence is TGTGCCAGAAGACAGGGGGCGTTTGCGGGCCCTGAGTTC. Encoded protein: CARRQGAFAGPEF. Based on the CDR3 plus reference TRBV11-3 and TRBJ1-2, the full variable domain is EAGVVQSPRYKIIEKKQPVAFWCNPISGHNTLYWYLQNLGQGPELLIRYENEEAVDDSQLPKDRFSAERLKGVDSTLKIQPAELGDSAVYLCARRQGAFAGPEFGSGTRLTVV.

The chain has TRBV11-2 and TRBJ1-1, with D possibly TRBD1 on 6 matching bases. Germline CDR1 reads SGHAT; CDR2 reads FQNNGV. The germline V and J ends were trimmed by 1 base and 10 bases, with 13 bases remaining between them. This CDR3 region has 13 residues. In DNA form, the CDR3 reads TGTGCCAGCAGCTTAGTTTTGGGGGCGGGAGCTTTCTTT. As protein: CASSLVLGAGAFF.

The V call is TRBV6-6, the J call TRBJ2-6; no firm D call. The germline V and J ends were trimmed by 2 bases and 0 bases, with 2 bases remaining between them. From germline, CDR1 is MNHNY and CDR2 SVGAGI (reference sequence). The CDR3 totals 14 residues. In nucleotides, the CDR3 is TGTGCCAGCAGTTACCTCTCTGGGGCCAACGTCCTGACTTTC. This gives the protein CASSYLSGANVLTF.

This clone has more than one count but fewer than ten. The chain combines TRBV4-1 with TRBJ2-7; tentative D call: TRBD1 (6 bases). This CDR3 comprises 15 residues. Germline V gene lookup returns CDR1 MGHRA and CDR2 YSYEKL. V lost 4 bases, J lost 2 bases, and 15 bases lay in between. CDR3 DNA sequence: TGCGCCAGCAGCCTAAACCGGGACAACCCCTACGAGCAGTACTTC. Its translation: CASSLNRDNPYEQYF.

This clone appeared a few times. This chain joins TRBV6-2 or TRBV6-3 and TRBJ2-3; 8 positions match TRBD1. CDR3 length: 15 amino acids. Germline V gene sequence: CDR1 MNHEY, CDR2 SVGEGT. Trimming at V came to 5 bases and at J to 4 bases, leaving 8 bases not matched to a gene. The CDR3 protein is CASSQRTGLADTQYF. CDR3 nucleotide sequence: TGTGCCAGCAGTCAGCGGACAGGGCTCGCAGATACGCAGTATTTT.

The chain links TRBV6-5 to TRBJ1-1; no firm D call. Trimming pared 0 bases from V and 8 bases from J, leaving 10 bases between. The CDR3 runs to 13 residues. Germline CDR1 is MNHEY and CDR2 is SVGAGI. The CDR3 nucleotides read TGTGCCAGCAGTTACTCGTCGGCCGGGGAAGCTTTCTTT. Translating gives CASSYSSAGEAFF.

This rearrangement joins TRBV4-1 to TRBJ1-5; D gene ambiguous. CDR1 and CDR2 from the germline V gene are MGHRA and YSYEKL. Between the trimmed V and J ends, which lost 0 bases and 9 bases, there was a span of 9 bases. The CDR3 length is 13 residues. For the CDR3, the DNA is TGCGCCAGCAGCCAAGATGAGGTGGGGCCCCAGCATTTT. Amino acid sequence: CASSQDEVGPQHF.

The chain is built from TRBV29-1 and TRBJ1-1; no reliable D call. The CDR3 has 12 amino acids. The V gene lost 2 bases and the J gene lost 10 bases, with 14 bases spanning the gap. Germline V gene lookup returns CDR1 SQVTM and CDR2 ANQGSEA. The CDR3 sequence: CSVELGGRRAFF. CDR3 sequence (DNA): TGCAGCGTTGAATTAGGCGGCCGGAGAGCTTTCTTT.

J is TRBJ2-3 and V is TRBV4-1; 7 nucleotides match TRBD1. Germline lookup yields CDR1 MGHRA and CDR2 YSYEKL. CDR3 length: 19 amino acids. The V segment lost 2 bases and the J segment 1 base; nucleotides outside the gene matches: 15. The CDR3 spells CASSQRRDRHLGGTDTQYF. In DNA, the CDR3 is TGCGCCAGCAGCCAACGCCGGGACAGACACCTCGGGGGCACAGATACGCAGTATTTT.

The chain couples TRBV6-5 to TRBJ1-5; D remains unclear. Germline V gene sequence: CDR1 MNHEY, CDR2 SVGAGI. Trimming took off 7 bases at V and 1 base at J, with 11 bases between the two ends. The CDR3 covers 14 residues. The CDR3 sequence: CASTTGGSNQPQHF. The CDR3 DNA follows: TGTGCCAGCACTACCGGAGGCAGCAATCAGCCCCAGCATTTT.

The rearrangement joins TRBV5-1 to TRBJ2-5; 9 nucleotides match TRBD1. The germline CDR1 and CDR2 sequences are SGHRS and YFSETQ. The length of the CDR3 is 14 residues. With V trimmed by 3 bases and J by 7 bases, 7 bases remained unmatched. CDR3 in DNA: TGCGCCAGCAGCTCAAGACAGGGGGATGGGACCCAGTACTTC. It encodes CASSSRQGDGTQYF.